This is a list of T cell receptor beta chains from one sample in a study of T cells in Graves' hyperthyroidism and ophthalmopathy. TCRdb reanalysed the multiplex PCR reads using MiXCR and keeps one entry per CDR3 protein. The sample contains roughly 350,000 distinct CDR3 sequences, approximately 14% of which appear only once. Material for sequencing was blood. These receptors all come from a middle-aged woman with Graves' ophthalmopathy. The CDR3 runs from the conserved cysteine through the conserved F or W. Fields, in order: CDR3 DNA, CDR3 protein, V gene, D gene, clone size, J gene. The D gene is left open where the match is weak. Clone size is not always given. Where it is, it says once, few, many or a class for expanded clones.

DNA: TGTGCCAGTCAGCAGCGGGAGGCGGACGAGCAGTACTTC
CDR3: CASQQREADEQYF
V: TRBV19
D: TRBD2
size: many
J: TRBJ2-7

DNA: TGTGCCAGTAGTGGATTTAGCGGGGAAACAGACAGGGCGCAGTATTTT
CDR3: CASSGFSGETDRAQYF
V: TRBV19
D: NA
size: NA
J: TRBJ2-3

DNA: TGCGCCAGCAGCCCACAGCGGACCGGGGAGCTGTTTTTT
CDR3: CASSPQRTGELFF
V: TRBV5-1
D: NA
size: many
J: TRBJ2-2

DNA: TGCAGTGCTAGAGATTATGGAGGGACAGGGGGCAATGAGCAGTTCTTC
CDR3: CSARDYGGTGGNEQFF
V: TRBV20-1
D: TRBD1
size: many
J: TRBJ2-1

DNA: TGCAGTGCTAGGGCAGTGGAACAGGCCAATCAGCCCCAGCATTTT
CDR3: CSARAVEQANQPQHF
V: TRBV20-1
D: NA
size: many
J: TRBJ1-5

DNA: TGTGCCAGCTCTAGGACGGACAGATCGGGTTCACCCCTCCACTTT
CDR3: CASSRTDRSGSPLHF
V: TRBV2
D: NA
size: many
J: TRBJ1-6

DNA: TGTGCCAGCAGTTACTCTGTCTGGGATCCGGTGGGCGGGGAGCTGTTTTTT
CDR3: CASSYSVWDPVGGELFF
V: TRBV6-2/TRBV6-3
D: NA
size: few
J: TRBJ2-2

DNA: TGCAGTGCTAGGTCGTGGAACTATGGCTACACCTTC
CDR3: CSARSWNYGYTF
V: TRBV20-1
D: NA
size: NA
J: TRBJ1-2

DNA: TGCAGTGCTAGAGGGTTATTTGCGGGAGAACTACACACAGATACGCAGTATTTT
CDR3: CSARGLFAGELHTDTQYF
V: TRBV20-1
D: TRBD2
size: few
J: TRBJ2-3

DNA: TGTGCCAGCTCCAGGATTGATGCTAATTCACCCCTCCACTTT
CDR3: CASSRIDANSPLHF
V: TRBV18
D: NA
size: NA
J: TRBJ1-6

DNA: TGTGCCAGCAGCTTAGTCCTAGCGGGGGTCAACAATGAGCAGTTCTTC
CDR3: CASSLVLAGVNNEQFF
V: TRBV11-3
D: TRBD2
size: few
J: TRBJ2-1

DNA: TGCGGTGCGGGGGGGGGAAGGCTAGCGGGGGGGGAGCAGTACTTC
CDR3: CGAGGGRLAGGEQYF
V: TRBV20-1
D: TRBD2
size: NA
J: TRBJ2-7

DNA: TGTGCCAGCACGGCCAGGCAGTCAGCTAACTATGGCTACACCTTC
CDR3: CASTARQSANYGYTF
V: TRBV2
D: NA
size: many
J: TRBJ1-2

DNA: TGTGCCAGCGGAATACAGGGTTCACCCAAGGCCTACGAGCAGTACTTC
CDR3: CASGIQGSPKAYEQYF
V: TRBV27
D: NA
size: many
J: TRBJ2-7

DNA: TGTGCCAGCAGTTTGGGGGGCTACTCTGGAAACACCATATATTTT
CDR3: CASSLGGYSGNTIYF
V: TRBV12-3/TRBV12-4
D: NA
size: many
J: TRBJ1-3

DNA: TGTGCCAGCAGCTTGTCTTCGGCCATGAACTATGGCTACACCTTC
CDR3: CASSLSSAMNYGYTF
V: TRBV5-5
D: NA
size: NA
J: TRBJ1-2

DNA: TGCGCCAGCAGCTTTAGACTAGCGGCGAGCACAGATACGCAGTATTTT
CDR3: CASSFRLAASTDTQYF
V: TRBV5-1
D: TRBD2
size: many
J: TRBJ2-3

DNA: TGCGCCAGCAGCCAAGTACCCGATGACAATGAGCAGTTCTTC
CDR3: CASSQVPDDNEQFF
V: TRBV4-1
D: NA
size: NA
J: TRBJ2-1

DNA: TGTGCCAGCAGCCTTCAGTCCAGGGCTTACGAGCAGTACTTC
CDR3: CASSLQSRAYEQYF
V: TRBV11-2
D: NA
size: many
J: TRBJ2-7

DNA: TGCAGTGCTAGTGAGGAGAACACTGAAGCTTTCTTT
CDR3: CSASEENTEAFF
V: TRBV20-1
D: NA
size: many
J: TRBJ1-1

DNA: TGTGCCAGCAGCTACAGGGGGCAAGGTGGCTACACCTTC
CDR3: CASSYRGQGGYTF
V: TRBV12-3/TRBV12-4
D: TRBD1
size: many
J: TRBJ1-2

DNA: TGTGCCAGCAGCCAAGATTTTTTCCGGACCACTGAAGCTTTCTTT
CDR3: CASSQDFFRTTEAFF
V: TRBV3-1
D: NA
size: few
J: TRBJ1-1

DNA: TGTGCCAGCAGCGTTTCGGGAGTTTATTACAATGAGCAGTTCTTC
CDR3: CASSVSGVYYNEQFF
V: TRBV9
D: NA
size: many
J: TRBJ2-1

DNA: TGTGCCAGCAGCGTAGAGTCTGTGGTAGATACGCAGTATTTT
CDR3: CASSVESVVDTQYF
V: TRBV9
D: NA
size: NA
J: TRBJ2-3

DNA: TGTGCCAGCAGCTTAAAGGGACCGAACACCGGGGAGCTGTTTTTT
CDR3: CASSLKGPNTGELFF
V: TRBV7-9
D: NA
size: few
J: TRBJ2-2

DNA: TGTGCCAGCAGCTTGTCGGGACTAGTCAACACCGGGGAGCTGTTTTTT
CDR3: CASSLSGLVNTGELFF
V: TRBV13
D: TRBD2
size: few
J: TRBJ2-2

DNA: TGTGCCAGCAGCTTAGCGGGGCATCCCTACGAGCAGTACTTC
CDR3: CASSLAGHPYEQYF
V: TRBV7-8
D: NA
size: many
J: TRBJ2-7

DNA: TGTGCCAGCCTGCGGGGGGAGAGTAATGAAAAACTGTTTTTT
CDR3: CASLRGESNEKLFF
V: TRBV6-1
D: NA
size: few
J: TRBJ1-4

DNA: TGTGCCAGCAGTTTAACTACCGGGAATTCACCCCTCCACTTT
CDR3: CASSLTTGNSPLHF
V: TRBV12-3/TRBV12-4
D: NA
size: many
J: TRBJ1-6

DNA: TGCAGCGTTGGGCTTGTGACAGGAGTTGCCTACGAGCAGTACTTC
CDR3: CSVGLVTGVAYEQYF
V: TRBV29-1
D: NA
size: NA
J: TRBJ2-7

DNA: TGTGCCACCAGTGCGGGTGGCCAGCCCCAGCATTTT
CDR3: CATSAGGQPQHF
V: TRBV24-1
D: NA
size: NA
J: TRBJ1-5

DNA: TGCAGTGCTAATCTCGGGAACACTGAAGCTTTCTTT
CDR3: CSANLGNTEAFF
V: TRBV20-1
D: NA
size: NA
J: TRBJ1-1

DNA: TGTGCCTGTTCGAAGACCTGGCGGGGGGCCCAAGAGACCCAGTACTTC
CDR3: CACSKTWRGAQETQYF
V: TRBV10-3
D: TRBD2
size: many
J: TRBJ2-5

DNA: TGTGCCAGCAGCACAACTATCGCGCAGTATTTT
CDR3: CASSTTIAQYF
V: TRBV12-3/TRBV12-4
D: NA
size: many
J: TRBJ2-3

DNA: TGTGCCAGCAGCTCCACGGACAGGGTGAACACTGAAGCTTTCTTT
CDR3: CASSSTDRVNTEAFF
V: TRBV28
D: TRBD1
size: many
J: TRBJ1-1

DNA: TGTGCCAGCAGCGAAGCGGTTACAAGGGATACGCAGTATTTT
CDR3: CASSEAVTRDTQYF
V: TRBV11-3
D: NA
size: many
J: TRBJ2-3

DNA: TGCAGTGCTAGAGAGGGTTCGGGGTGGGGAGAGACCCAGTACTTC
CDR3: CSAREGSGWGETQYF
V: TRBV20-1
D: NA
size: many
J: TRBJ2-5

DNA: TGCAGTGCTACCTATTATGACAGGGGCAGGGAGCAGTACTTC
CDR3: CSATYYDRGREQYF
V: TRBV20-1
D: TRBD1
size: many
J: TRBJ2-7

DNA: TGTGCCAGCAGTTTTGTGGGAGGGGAAGAGACCCAGTACTTC
CDR3: CASSFVGGEETQYF
V: TRBV27
D: TRBD2
size: many
J: TRBJ2-5

DNA: TGTGCCAGCAGCTTAGGGAGACTCAATCAGCCCCAGCATTTT
CDR3: CASSLGRLNQPQHF
V: TRBV7-9
D: NA
size: many
J: TRBJ1-5

DNA: TGCAGTGCTAGCGGGAGAGGGGTCGAGCAGTACTTC
CDR3: CSASGRGVEQYF
V: TRBV20-1
D: NA
size: many
J: TRBJ2-7

DNA: TGTGCCAGCAATGCACAGGGCCCCAGTAAACCTGGGGCCAACGTCCTGACTTTC
CDR3: CASNAQGPSKPGANVLTF
V: TRBV6-1
D: NA
size: few
J: TRBJ2-6

DNA: TGTGCCAGCAGCCAAGTTCCTAATCAGCCCCAGCATTTT
CDR3: CASSQVPNQPQHF
V: TRBV3-1
D: NA
size: many
J: TRBJ1-5

DNA: TGTGCCAGCAGCTTAGTTGGAGGGCGAACCTACGAGCAGTACTTC
CDR3: CASSLVGGRTYEQYF
V: TRBV7-2
D: NA
size: few
J: TRBJ2-7

DNA: TGTGCCAGCAAACAAGCGGGAGTCGGCTACGAGCAGTACTTC
CDR3: CASKQAGVGYEQYF
V: TRBV2
D: TRBD2
size: many
J: TRBJ2-7

DNA: TGTGCCAGCAGTAATCAGGGCACCTATGGCTACACCTTC
CDR3: CASSNQGTYGYTF
V: TRBV6-1
D: NA
size: many
J: TRBJ1-2